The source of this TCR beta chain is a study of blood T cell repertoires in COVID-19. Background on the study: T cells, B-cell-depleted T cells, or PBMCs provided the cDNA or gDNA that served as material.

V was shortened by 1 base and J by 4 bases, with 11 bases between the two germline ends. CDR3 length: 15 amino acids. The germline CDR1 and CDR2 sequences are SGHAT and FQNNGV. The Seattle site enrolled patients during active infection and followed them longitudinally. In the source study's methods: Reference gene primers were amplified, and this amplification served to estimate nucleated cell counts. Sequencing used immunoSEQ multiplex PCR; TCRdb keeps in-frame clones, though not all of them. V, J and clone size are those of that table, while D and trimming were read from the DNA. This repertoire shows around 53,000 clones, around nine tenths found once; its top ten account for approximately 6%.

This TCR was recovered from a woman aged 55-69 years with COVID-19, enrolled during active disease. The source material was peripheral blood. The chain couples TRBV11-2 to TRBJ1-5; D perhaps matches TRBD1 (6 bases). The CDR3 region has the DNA TGTGCCAGCAGCTTAGCTGGGGGCGGGAATCAGCCCCAGCATTTT. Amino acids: CASSLAGGGNQPQHF.